A single sample gave rise to the 2 T cell receptor beta chains below, sequenced in a study of CD8 T cells in Susac syndrome. RNA, at about 0.45 to 1 ug, was reverse transcribed with random hexamers. Each CDR3 protein gets one entry after TCRdb re-called the immunoSEQ multiplex PCR reads with MiXCR. Of 85,000 to 95,000 distinct CDR3 sequences in the sample, 85% to 95% were seen once. Sequencing was done on a sample of CD4+ T cells from PBMCs. The receptor set was obtained from a human donor with Susac syndrome.

The V gene is TRBV25-1, the J gene TRBJ1-2, with D unresolved. Looked up from germline, CDR1 is MGHDK and CDR2 is SYGVNS. Deletions cut 1 base from V and 6 bases from J, with 3 bases between. The CDR3 sequence is 11 residues long. The CDR3 protein is CASSELHGYTF. DNA of the CDR3: TGTGCCAGCAGTGAATTGCATGGCTACACCTTC.

This clonotype appeared once. V is TRBV18 and J is TRBJ2-3; 9 bases map to TRBD1. Germline CDR1 is KGHSH and CDR2 is LQKENI. The V segment lost 6 bases and the J segment 4 bases; nucleotides outside the gene matches: 11. CDR3 size: 16 residues. The CDR3 DNA sequence: TGTGCCAGCTCCCCGACCGGGACAGGGTTGCCAGATACGCAGTATTTT. Its translation is CASSPTGTGLPDTQYF.